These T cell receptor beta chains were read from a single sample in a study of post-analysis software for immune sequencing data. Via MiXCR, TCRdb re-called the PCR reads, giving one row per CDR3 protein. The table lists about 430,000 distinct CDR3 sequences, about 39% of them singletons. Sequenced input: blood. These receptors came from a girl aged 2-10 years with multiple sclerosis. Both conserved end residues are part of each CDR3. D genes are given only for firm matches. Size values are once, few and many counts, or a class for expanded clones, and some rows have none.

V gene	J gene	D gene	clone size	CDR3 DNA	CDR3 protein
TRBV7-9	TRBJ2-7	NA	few	TGTGCCAGCAGCCCCGGACAGATCTACGAGCAGTACTTC	CASSPGQIYEQYF
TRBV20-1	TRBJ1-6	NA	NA	TGCAGTGCCATACCTTACAGCCTCTCCTATAATTCACCCCTCCACTTT	CSAIPYSLSYNSPLHF
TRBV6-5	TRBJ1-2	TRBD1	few	TGTGCCAGCGAAGGGGGCAGGGGCGCCGGCTACACCTTC	CASEGGRGAGYTF
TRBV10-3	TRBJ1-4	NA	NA	TGTGCCATCAGTGATGAGACGGCAACTAATGAAAAACTGTTTTTT	CAISDETATNEKLFF
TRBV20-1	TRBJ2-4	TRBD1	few	TGCAGTGCTAGAGCTCCGGGACAGGTCGTAGCCAAAAACATTCAGTACTTC	CSARAPGQVVAKNIQYF
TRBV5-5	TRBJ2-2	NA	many	TGTGCCAGCAGCCGATCAGGGGCCTCGAACACCGGGGAGCTGTTTTTT	CASSRSGASNTGELFF
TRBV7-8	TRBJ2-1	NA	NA	TGTGCCAGCAGCTTAGCGGGGACTGGTTCTGAGCAGTTCTTC	CASSLAGTGSEQFF
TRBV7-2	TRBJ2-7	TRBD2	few	TGTGCCAGCAGCTCTCGCTTACATGGGACTAGCGGCTCCTACGAGCAGTACTTC	CASSSRLHGTSGSYEQYF
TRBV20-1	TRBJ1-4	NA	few	TGCAGTGCTCGGGACGCTAATAATGAAAAACTGTTTTTT	CSARDANNEKLFF
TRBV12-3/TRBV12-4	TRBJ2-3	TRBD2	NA	TGTGCCAGCTTACTGGGGACTAGCGGGAGCACAGATACGCAGTATTTT	CASLLGTSGSTDTQYF
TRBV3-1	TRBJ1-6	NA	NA	TGTGCCAGCAGCCCTCGGGCCATTAATTCACCCCTCCACTTT	CASSPRAINSPLHF
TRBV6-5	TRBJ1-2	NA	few	TGTGCCAGCAGTTTGTCGCAGCCCGCGAGTGGCTACACCTTC	CASSLSQPASGYTF
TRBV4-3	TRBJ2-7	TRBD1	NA	TGCGCCAGCAGCCAAGACCCGGGACAGGTATTCTACGAGCAGTACTTC	CASSQDPGQVFYEQYF
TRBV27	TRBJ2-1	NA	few	TGTGCCAGCAGTTCCAACCCTGAATCTTATTACAATGAGCAGTTCTTC	CASSSNPESYYNEQFF
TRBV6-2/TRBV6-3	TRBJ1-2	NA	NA	TGTGCCAGCAGTTATTCGGGACGGCTTTATGGCTACACCTTC	CASSYSGRLYGYTF
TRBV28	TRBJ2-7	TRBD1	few	TGTGCCAGCAGTTCGCAGGCGGGACAGGACTACGAGCAGTACTTC	CASSSQAGQDYEQYF
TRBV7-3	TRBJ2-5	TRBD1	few	TGTGCCAGCAGCCCCGGACAGGGTTTTCAGGAGACCCAGTACTTC	CASSPGQGFQETQYF
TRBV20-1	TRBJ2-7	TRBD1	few	TGCAGTGCTAGACCCCGGGACAGGGAACACGAGCAGTACTTC	CSARPRDREHEQYF
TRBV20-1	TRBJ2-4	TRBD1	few	TGCAGTGCTCCGGACAGGGCATTAGCCAAAAACATTCAGTACTTC	CSAPDRALAKNIQYF
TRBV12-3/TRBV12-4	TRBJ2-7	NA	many	TGTGCCAGCAGTTTAGTCGGCGAGCAGTACTTC	CASSLVGEQYF
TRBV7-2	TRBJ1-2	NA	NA	TGTGCCATGTACTACGGGGCGGGGGGCTACACCTTC	CAMYYGAGGYTF
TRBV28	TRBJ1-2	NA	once	TGTGCCAGCAGTTTTAGCAGGGTGGGTGGCTACACCTTC	CASSFSRVGGYTF
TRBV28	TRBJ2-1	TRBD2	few	TGTGCCAGCAGCCCCATCGCTAGCGGACTCTACAATGAGCAGTTCTTC	CASSPIASGLYNEQFF
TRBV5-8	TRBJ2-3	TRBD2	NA	TGTGCCAGCACCGGTGGCCTAGCGGGAGCTACGCAGTATTTT	CASTGGLAGATQYF
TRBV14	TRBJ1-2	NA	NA	TGTGCCAGCAGCCAAGGAGGTTATGACTATGGCTACACCTTC	CASSQGGYDYGYTF
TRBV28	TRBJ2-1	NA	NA	TGTGCCAGCAGTTTAATGACAGCCTACAATGAGCAGTTCTTC	CASSLMTAYNEQFF
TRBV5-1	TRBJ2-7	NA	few	TGCGCCAGCAGCGCCGACTTCCACGAGCAGTACTTC	CASSADFHEQYF
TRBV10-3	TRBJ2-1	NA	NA	TGTGCCATCAGTGAACCCCAACGTCAGCAGTTCTTC	CAISEPQRQQFF
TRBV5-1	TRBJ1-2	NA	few	TGCGCCAGCAGCTTGTCCGAAGCTAACTATGGCTACACCTTC	CASSLSEANYGYTF
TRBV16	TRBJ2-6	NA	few	TGTGCCAGCTCAGGGTTTGGGGCCAACGTCCTGACTTTC	CASSGFGANVLTF